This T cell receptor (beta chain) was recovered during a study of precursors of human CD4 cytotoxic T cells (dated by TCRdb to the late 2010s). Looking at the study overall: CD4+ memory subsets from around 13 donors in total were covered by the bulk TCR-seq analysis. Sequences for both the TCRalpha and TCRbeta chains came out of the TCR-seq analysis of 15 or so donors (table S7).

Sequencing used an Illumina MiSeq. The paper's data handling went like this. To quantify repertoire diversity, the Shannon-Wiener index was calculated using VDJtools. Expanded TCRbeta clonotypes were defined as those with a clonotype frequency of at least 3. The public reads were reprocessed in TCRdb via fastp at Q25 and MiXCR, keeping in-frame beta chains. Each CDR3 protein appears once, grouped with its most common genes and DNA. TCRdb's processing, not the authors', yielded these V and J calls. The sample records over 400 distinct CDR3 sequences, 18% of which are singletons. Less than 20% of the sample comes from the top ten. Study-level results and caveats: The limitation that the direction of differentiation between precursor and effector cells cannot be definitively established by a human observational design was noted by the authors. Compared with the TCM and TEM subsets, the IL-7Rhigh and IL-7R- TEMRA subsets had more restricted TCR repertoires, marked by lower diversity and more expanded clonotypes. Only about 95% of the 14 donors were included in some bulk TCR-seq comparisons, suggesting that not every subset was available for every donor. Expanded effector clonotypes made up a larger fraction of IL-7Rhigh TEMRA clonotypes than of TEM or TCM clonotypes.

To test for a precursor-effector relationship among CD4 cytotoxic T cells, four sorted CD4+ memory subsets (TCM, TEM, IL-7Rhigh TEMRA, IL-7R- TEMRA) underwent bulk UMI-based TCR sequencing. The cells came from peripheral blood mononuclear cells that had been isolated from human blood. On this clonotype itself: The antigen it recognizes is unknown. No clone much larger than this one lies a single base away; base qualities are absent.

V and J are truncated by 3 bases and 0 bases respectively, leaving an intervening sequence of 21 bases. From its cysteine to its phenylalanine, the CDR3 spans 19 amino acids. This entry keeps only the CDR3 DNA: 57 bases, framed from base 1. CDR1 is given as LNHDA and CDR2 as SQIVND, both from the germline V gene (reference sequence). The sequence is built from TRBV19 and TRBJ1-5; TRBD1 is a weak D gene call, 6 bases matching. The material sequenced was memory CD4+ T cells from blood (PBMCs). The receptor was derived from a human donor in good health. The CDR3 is CASSIRAFGDTYSNQPQHF. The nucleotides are TGTGCCAGTAGTATCCGGGCCTTTGGGGACACTTATAGCAATCAGCCCCAGCATTTT.